A single T cell receptor beta chain is shown here with its context. The germline CDR1 and CDR2 sequences are SGHTA and FQGTGA. The ends lost 2 bases at V and 2 bases at J; junction bases unmatched: 3. The length of the CDR3 is 15 residues. Data came from immunoSEQ multiplex PCR; TCRdb stores just in-frame clones and leaves some out. The sample lists 300,000 to 400,000 clones, roughly nine tenths occurring once. The data were obtained in a study of blood T cell repertoires in COVID-19. This chain joins TRBV7-3 and TRBJ2-3, with 8 bases lining up with TRBD2. The source material was PBMCs or T cells enriched from blood (not recorded which). The receptor's source is a young man who had recovered from COVID-19. CDR3 DNA: TGTGCCAGCAGCTTATCGGGAGGGAACACAGATACGCAGTATTTT. Protein: CASSLSGGNTDTQYF.